What follows is one T cell receptor beta chain and its context. Its matching antigen is unknown. The sample originates from a study of cytomegalovirus exposure and HLA in healthy donors. PCR employed 60 Vbeta and 13 Jbeta primers. Profiled with immunoSEQ multiplex PCR; TCRdb holds only in-frame clones, not every one. The table shows 150,000 or so clones, with about 80% occurring only once. All the people who gave samples were healthy bone marrow donors. This CDR3 region has 18 residues. Germline CDR1 is MDHEN and CDR2 is SYDVKM. V shed 6 bases, J shed 2 bases, and the junction held 15 bases outside the gene matches. Study-wide points: Indistinguishability led to the exclusion of some V segments, TRBV6-2 and TRBV6-3 included.

The clonotype originates from a man younger than 40 in good health and CMV-seropositive. The V and J genes are TRBV28 and TRBJ2-7; 11 nucleotides match TRBD2. The sample taken for sequencing was PBMCs. As DNA, the CDR3 is TGTGCCAGCAGCCCATATTCAGGGGCTAGCGGGAGGACCTACGAGCAGTACTTC. Translation gives CASSPYSGASGRTYEQYF.